The clone carrying this TCR beta chain was recorded once. MiXCR, applied by TCRdb to the 5' RACE reads, yields one record per CDR3 protein. The table shows tens of thousands of distinct CDR3 sequences, with about a tenth occurring only once. The source of the sample is a study of neurological immune-mediated disorders. Germline V gene sequence: CDR1 SGHKS, CDR2 YYEKEE (reference sequence). The CDR3 extends over 12 amino acids. V shed 4 bases and J shed 7 bases, with 11 bases lying between them. The TCR originated in a woman in her twenties or thirties with HTLV-1-associated myelopathy (HAM/TSP). This chain joins TRBV5-5 and TRBJ1-1; no reliable D call. The sequenced sample was PBMCs. The CDR3 nucleotides are TGTGCCAGCAGCCTCCCGACGGATGAAGCTTTCTTT. As protein: CASSLPTDEAFF.